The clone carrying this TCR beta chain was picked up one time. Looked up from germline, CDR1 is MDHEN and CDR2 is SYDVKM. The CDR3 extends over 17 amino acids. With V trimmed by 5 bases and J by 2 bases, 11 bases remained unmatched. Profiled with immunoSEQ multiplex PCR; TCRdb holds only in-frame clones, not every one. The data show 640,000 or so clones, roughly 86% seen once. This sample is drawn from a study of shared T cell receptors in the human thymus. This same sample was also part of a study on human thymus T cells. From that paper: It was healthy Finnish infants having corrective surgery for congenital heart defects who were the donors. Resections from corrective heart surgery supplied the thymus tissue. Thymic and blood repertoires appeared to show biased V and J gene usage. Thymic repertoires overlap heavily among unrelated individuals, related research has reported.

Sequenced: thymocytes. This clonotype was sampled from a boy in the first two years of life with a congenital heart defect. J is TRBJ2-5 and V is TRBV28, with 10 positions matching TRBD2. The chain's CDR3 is CASSAGLAEDPQETQYF. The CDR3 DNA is TGTGCCAGCAGTGCTGGACTAGCGGAGGACCCTCAAGAGACCCAGTACTTC.